One and the same sample provided the 24 T cell receptor beta chains below, sequenced in a study of CXCR3-negative and CXCR3-positive naive CD8 T cells. The TRB libraries of cDNA were built by UMI-labeled 5' RACE. TCRdb reanalyzed the 5' RACE reads, giving one entry per CDR3 protein sequence and no DNA. The sample table sets out about 45,000 distinct CDR3 sequences. Material: naive CXCR3- CD8+ T cells from blood. Subset indicated: CD45RO-CCR7+CD27+CD95- naive CD8+ T cells lacking CXCR3 (TNR3-). These receptors all come from a human donor in good health. Some clones in this sample may be carry-over from other donors' samples.

The V call is TRBV28, the J call TRBJ2-2. From germline, CDR1 is MDHEN and CDR2 SYDVKM. CDR3 length equals 16 residues. CDR3 in amino acids: CASSPPAGAYTGELFF.

The gene calls are TRBV2 and TRBJ1-1; TCRdb picks TRBD1, but there is no DNA to check that call. Germline loops: CDR1 SNHLY, CDR2 FYNNEI. This CDR3 is built from 14 residues. The CDR3 is CASKDRAPNTEAFF.

The chain joins TRBV28 to TRBJ2-1; TCRdb's assignment of TRBD2 cannot be checked, as there is no DNA. This CDR3 has 13 amino acids. Germline values: CDR1 MDHEN, CDR2 SYDVKM. CDR3 loop: CASSFALAGEQFF.

The chain joins TRBV12-3 or TRBV12-4 to TRBJ2-3; the D call from TCRdb, TRBD2, cannot be confirmed without DNA. This CDR3 spans 15 amino acids. The CDR3 sequence is CASTSGLAGTDTQYF.

The rearrangement links TRBV28 to TRBJ1-2. CDR3 length equals 15 residues. Germline V gives CDR1 MDHEN, CDR2 SYDVKM. The CDR3 here is CASLYTSEGLGGYTF.

This chain joins TRBV7-6 and TRBJ2-7; TCRdb outputs TRBD2, but without DNA this stays unchecked. This CDR3 is built from 15 residues. Per germline, CDR1 SGHVS and CDR2 FNYEAQ. The chain's CDR3 is CASSLVSGGINEQYF.

This chain's CDR3 is CSEQDSYNEKFF. The chain combines TRBV29-1 with TRBJ2-1. The CDR3 totals 12 residues. Germline lookup yields CDR1 SQVTM and CDR2 ANQGSEA.

CDR3 region: CASSYRENEQFF. The V call is TRBV2, the J call TRBJ2-1; TCRdb names TRBD1, which stays unverified in the absence of DNA. This CDR3 spans 12 amino acids. The germline CDR1 and CDR2 sequences are SNHLY and FYNNEI. The variable domain in full, completed from reference TRBV2 and TRBJ2-1, reads EPEVTQTPSHQVTQMGQEVILRCVPISNHLYFYWYRQILGQKVEFLVSFYNNEISEKSEIFDDQFSVERPDGSNFTLKIRSTKLEDSAMYFCASSYRENEQFFGPGTRLTVL.

The rearrangement uses TRBV12-3 or TRBV12-4 and TRBJ2-1; there is no DNA to check the TCRdb D call of TRBD2. This CDR3 region has 15 residues. The CDR3 here is CASSLVAGGPDEQFF.

This sequence joins TRBV5-1 and TRBJ2-1. Per the germline V gene, CDR1 is SGHRS and CDR2 is YFSETQ. The CDR3 is made up of 12 amino acids. The CDR3 spells CASSLPALEQFF.

The V call is TRBV28, the J call TRBJ1-6. CDR3 length: 15 amino acids. The germline gives CDR1 MDHEN, CDR2 SYDVKM. Here the CDR3 reads CASIVTRRSNSPLHF.

The chain employs TRBV7-9 and TRBJ2-7. The germline CDR1 and CDR2 sequences are SEHNR and FQNEAQ (reference sequence). The CDR3 length is 12 residues. CDR3: CASSLISYEQYF.

The rearrangement joins TRBV21-1 to TRBJ2-7; TCRdb indicates TRBD1, and absent DNA this call remains unverified. TRBV21-1 is tagged as a pseudogene. CDR3 size: 16 residues. CDR3 loop: CASSKAAGTARHEQYF.

The V call is TRBV10-3, the J call TRBJ2-3. From germline, CDR1 is ENHRY and CDR2 SYGVKD. This CDR3 region has 13 residues. The CDR3 sequence is CAISESAPDTQYF.

The chain combines TRBV12-3 or TRBV12-4 with TRBJ2-7. The CDR3 is made up of 13 amino acids. CDR3 amino acids: CASSFDGGSEQYF.

The V call is TRBV25-1, the J call TRBJ2-1; there is no DNA to check the TCRdb D call of TRBD2. The CDR3 contains 14 residues. Per the germline V gene, CDR1 is MGHDK and CDR2 is SYGVNS. The CDR3 loop is CASSELDSDNEQFF.

This sequence joins TRBV3-1 and TRBJ2-1; TCRdb's D call, TRBD2, is unchecked because there is no DNA. Germline CDR1 is LGHDT and CDR2 is YNNKEL (reference sequence). The CDR3 sequence is 17 residues long. This CDR3 is CASSQKSEGLAAWEQFF.

The chain couples TRBV28 to TRBJ2-7; TCRdb indicates TRBD1, and absent DNA this call remains unverified. Germline V gene sequence: CDR1 MDHEN, CDR2 SYDVKM. This CDR3 comprises 16 residues. The CDR3 here is CASSFAGADPSYEQYF.

The chain joins TRBV7-9 to TRBJ2-1; the TCRdb call, TRBD2, lacks DNA for checking. Germline values: CDR1 SEHNR, CDR2 FQNEAQ (reference sequence). The CDR3 runs 16 residues. This chain's CDR3 is CASSYPLAGGHNEQFF. The full variable domain, in which reference TRBV7-9 and TRBJ2-1 provide the parts outside the CDR3, is DTGVSQNPRHKITKRGQNVTFRCDPISEHNRLYWYRQTLGQGPEFLTYFQNEAQLEKSRLLSDRFSAERPKGSFSTLEIQRTEQGDSAMYLCASSYPLAGGHNEQFFGPGTRLTVL.

The chain links TRBV6-6 to TRBJ1-2. Looked up from germline, CDR1 is MNHNY and CDR2 is SVGAGI (reference sequence). The length of the CDR3 is 13 residues. CDR3 sequence: CASSYTANYGYTF.

The CDR3 sequence is CASSFSTGKNIQYF. This chain links TRBV7-2 with TRBJ2-4; TCRdb's assignment of TRBD1 cannot be checked, as there is no DNA. CDR3 length: 14 amino acids. The germline V gene has CDR1 SGHTA and CDR2 FQGNSA.

The chain uses TRBV14 and TRBJ2-1. The length of the CDR3 is 12 residues. The germline gives CDR1 SGHDN, CDR2 FVKESK. The CDR3 reads CASSPLSNEQFF.

The CDR3: CASSEYFVAGVYGYTF. V usage is TRBV25-1 and J usage is TRBJ1-2; absent DNA, TCRdb's TRBD1 call cannot be checked. Germline CDR1 reads MGHDK; CDR2 reads SYGVNS. The CDR3 consists of 16 residues.

V is TRBV28 and J is TRBJ2-5; TCRdb names TRBD2, which stays unverified in the absence of DNA. This CDR3 has 14 amino acids. The germline CDR1 and CDR2 sequences are MDHEN and SYDVKM. The CDR3 spells CASNLLAGGKTQYF.